The clone carrying this TCR beta chain was recorded a few times. Antigen unknown. Since a much larger clone is just one base distant, this may be a read error. Primers used in a second PCR of about 6 to 11 cycles were a sample-barcoded 5' primer and a J-beta primer mix. TCRdb re-analysed the 5' RACE reads in MiXCR, keeping a single row per CDR3 protein. The sample has 750,000 to 950,000 distinct CDR3 sequences; about 53% are singletons. The data stem from a study of blood T cells in healthy people across ages. Notes on the study in general: As age increased, TCR beta diversity per million T cells fell in a roughly linear fashion.

CDR3 length: 21 residues. Germline-derived CDR1 and CDR2 are SQVTM and ANQGSEA. V gave up 5 bases and J gave up 1 base, with 33 bases separating them. The source material was blood. The chain is built from TRBV29-1 and TRBJ2-1, with a possible D match to TRBD2 (7 bases). The receptor was derived from a man older than 75 in good health. CDR3 DNA sequence: TGCAGCGTTAGAAGGAGTGAGGTGTTGGGGGGGATAAGGGGGTCCTACAATGAGCAGTTCTTC. It encodes CSVRRSEVLGGIRGSYNEQFF.